The 16 T cell receptor beta chains in this list originate from one sample, sequenced in a study of graft-versus-host responses after intestinal transplantation. Processing was applied to graft tissue in order to liberate intraepithelial and lamina propria lymphocytes. Sequencing was performed with immunoSEQ multiplex PCR; in TCRdb, only in-frame clones are kept and a portion is missing. The sample contains 4,000 to 5,000 clones, around 83% of which appear only once. The sequencing here drew on ileum tissue, taken about 18 weeks after intestinal transplantation. These receptors all stem from a human patient who received an intestinal transplant, so some T cells may come from the graft donor.

The gene calls are TRBV6-1 and TRBJ1-4, with D uncertain. Germline assignment: CDR1 MNHNS and CDR2 SASEGT. Trimming took off 8 bases at V and 3 bases at J, with 10 bases between the two ends. This CDR3 region has 13 residues. This CDR3 reads CASQWVSNEKLFF. The DNA of the CDR3 is TGTGCCAGCCAGTGGGTATCTAATGAAAAACTGTTTTTT.

Only a few counts were recorded for this clone. The V and J genes are TRBV28 and TRBJ2-7, with a possible D match to TRBD2 (5 bases). Germline V lookup: CDR1 MDHEN, CDR2 SYDVKM. The length of the CDR3 is 13 residues. V was trimmed by 5 bases and J by 6 bases, leaving 14 bases between them. CDR3: CASSTTRLSEQYF. The CDR3 nucleotides are TGTGCCAGCAGTACCACTAGGTTAAGCGAGCAGTACTTC.

V usage is TRBV9 and J usage is TRBJ1-2; 9 bases are a match to TRBD1. The V and J ends lost 4 bases and 2 bases, in that order; junction bases with no gene match: 3. CDR1 and CDR2 (germline): SGDLS, YYNGEE. The length of the CDR3 is 14 residues. The CDR3 bases are TGTGCCAGCAGCAGGGGACAGGGCAACTATGGCTACACCTTC. This sequence encodes CASSRGQGNYGYTF. The entire variable domain, with the rest obtained from reference TRBV9 and TRBJ1-2, is as follows: DSGVTQTPKHLITATGQRVTLRCSPRSGDLSVYWYQQSLDQGLQFLIQYYNGEERAKGNILERFSAQQFPDLHSELNLSSLELGDSALYFCASSRGQGNYGYTFGSGTRLTVV.

This clone was counted a single time. CDR3 DNA: TGTGCAAGTCGCTTGAACAGCATGAACACTGAAGCTTTCTTT. This sequence encodes CASRLNSMNTEAFF. This chain connects TRBV12-2 to TRBJ1-1; the D segment call TRBD1 is taken from the table without a DNA check. TRBV12-2 is termed a pseudogene. This CDR3 is 14 amino acids long.

The genes are TRBV30 and TRBJ2-3; maybe TRBD2 (6 bases). With 0 bases removed from V and 3 bases from J, the gap between germline ends came to 10 bases. Per germline, CDR1 GTSNPN and CDR2 SVGIG (reference sequence). The CDR3 loop spans 14 amino acids. The chain's CDR3 is CAWSVTGGTDTQYF. Here the CDR3 DNA reads TGTGCCTGGAGTGTAACCGGAGGGACAGATACGCAGTATTTT.

The genes are TRBV25-1 and TRBJ1-2; D not certain. The V gene's germline CDR1 is MGHDK and CDR2 SYGVNS. The germline V and J ends were trimmed by 3 bases and 8 bases, with 16 bases remaining between them. The length of the CDR3 is 14 residues. DNA of the CDR3: TGTGCCAGCAGTGACAGTCTGGGATTAGACGGCTACACCTTC. This sequence encodes CASSDSLGLDGYTF.

This clone was seen just once. This chain links TRBV12-1 with TRBJ1-5. TRBV12-1 is given as a pseudogene. This CDR3 comprises 22 residues. CDR3 sequence (DNA): TGTGCCAGCAGCTTTGCCCCTCCTATCCGGGCCAAACCCCGTACCGGCAATCAGCCCCAGCATTTT. This gives the protein CASSFAPPIRAKPRTGNQPQHF.

This clone was observed a single time. The chain carries TRBV28 and TRBJ2-1; possibly TRBD1 for D (6 bases). Deletions cut 3 bases from V and 4 bases from J, with 19 bases between. This CDR3 spans 17 amino acids. The germline V gene has CDR1 MDHEN and CDR2 SYDVKM. The CDR3 bases are TGTGCCAGCAGTTTGGGGCAGGGGCGGATTGGATACAATGAGCAGTTCTTC. Protein sequence: CASSLGQGRIGYNEQFF.

The rearrangement links TRBV6-6 to TRBJ2-3; D might be TRBD1 (6 bases). Germline CDR1 MNHNY, CDR2 SVGAGI (reference sequence). The length of the CDR3 is 15 residues. Trimming removed 2 bases from V and 1 base from J, with 10 bases in between. CDR3 nucleotide sequence: TGTGCCAGCAGTTACGCAGGGGTGGGCACAGATACGCAGTATTTT. Translated: CASSYAGVGTDTQYF.

This sequence joins TRBV19 and TRBJ2-1; the D gene is possibly TRBD2 (6 bases). The CDR3 covers 15 residues. Germline V lookup: CDR1 LNHDA, CDR2 SQIVND (reference sequence). V lost 5 bases and J 1 base, leaving 12 bases between the germline ends. In DNA, the CDR3 is TGTGCCAGTAGTCCGGAGGGGCTATCCTACAATGAGCAGTTCTTC. It encodes CASSPEGLSYNEQFF.

V and J are TRBV5-4 and TRBJ2-2, with 14 bases lining up with TRBD2. The V and J ends lost 5 bases and 1 base, in that order; junction bases with no gene match: 4. CDR1 is SGHNT, CDR2 YYREEE, per germline (reference sequence). This CDR3 is 17 amino acids long. CDR3 residues: CASRQGLAGGNTGELFF. The CDR3 DNA follows: TGTGCCAGCAGACAAGGACTAGCGGGAGGGAACACCGGGGAGCTGTTTTTT.

The chain recombines TRBV12-2 with TRBJ1-2. TRBV12-2 has pseudogene status. The CDR3 spans 17 residues. The CDR3 DNA follows: TGTGCAAGTCGCGCGACCACGGCTCCACGAAAGACCTATGGCTACACCTTC. Translating it yields CASRATTAPRKTYGYTF.

The rearrangement joins TRBV21-1 to TRBJ1-6; no DNA check was done on the table's D call, TRBD1. TRBV21-1 is a pseudogene locus. The CDR3 has 14 amino acids. CDR3 loop: CASSTLRGNSPLHF. The CDR3 DNA reads as TGTGCCAGCAGCACCCTCAGGGGGAACTCACCCCTCCACTTT.

V usage is TRBV25-1 and J usage is TRBJ2-5; 11 bases agree with TRBD2. Germline V gene lookup returns CDR1 MGHDK and CDR2 SYGVNS. Trimming removed 1 base from V and 1 base from J; junction bases left unmatched: 2. The CDR3 has 16 residues. CDR3 coding DNA: TGTGCCAGCAGTGAATCGACTAGCGGGACCCAAGAGACCCAGTACTTC. Its protein product is CASSESTSGTQETQYF.

This clone was seen only a few times. V gene TRBV25-1 combines with J gene TRBJ2-7, with D perhaps matching TRBD1 (5 bases). The V gene lost 7 bases and the J gene lost 4 bases, with 14 bases spanning the gap. Looked up from germline, CDR1 is MGHDK and CDR2 is SYGVNS. The CDR3 sequence is 13 residues long. In DNA, the CDR3 is TGTGCCAGCACCTCCGGAAGGGGATACGAGCAGTACTTC. This encodes CASTSGRGYEQYF.

The chain combines TRBV25-1 with TRBJ1-5; perhaps TRBD1 as D (5 bases). The V end was cut by 2 bases, the J end by 1 base, with 6 bases between. The germline gives CDR1 MGHDK, CDR2 SYGVNS. This CDR3 contains 14 residues. CDR3 sequence (DNA): TGTGCCAGCAGTGAAGGGGACAGCAATCAGCCCCAGCATTTT. The encoded protein is CASSEGDSNQPQHF.